This TCR beta chain was found in a study of T cells in Graves' hyperthyroidism and ophthalmopathy. The study, taken as a whole, reports: Stable hyperthyroidism was told apart from ophthalmopathy by a model built on 13 V-J features. Model output signaled ophthalmopathy a median around 5.9 months ahead of onset.

Concerning this clonotype itself: The target antigen is unknown.

Diagnostic assessment was based on clinical symptoms, serum thyroxine and TRAb, thyroid ultrasound and orbital computed tomography. Blood sampling occurred at first hyperthyroidism diagnosis, ahead of any ophthalmopathy symptoms. Authors of the study amplified TCR beta CDR3 regions from RNA transcripts. A first-round RT-PCR of the TCR CDR3 used the HTBI primer set. TCRdb reanalysed the multiplex PCR reads using MiXCR and keeps one entry per CDR3 protein. The sample holds 280,000 or so distinct CDR3 sequences, roughly 15% seen once. Specimen: blood. The TCR comes from a woman aged 50 to 65 with Graves' hyperthyroidism that later progressed to Graves' ophthalmopathy.

In DNA form, the CDR3 reads TGCAGTGCTAGTACAGGATTTAGGAACACTGAAGCTTTCTTT. Residues: CSASTGFRNTEAFF. The chain joins TRBV20-1 to TRBJ1-1; weak D call: TRBD1 (5 bases). Per germline, CDR1 DFQATT and CDR2 SNEGSKA (reference sequence). This CDR3 is built from 14 residues. Trimming cost V 3 bases and J 1 base, with 12 bases left between them.